The clone carrying this T cell receptor beta chain came up a few times. The antigen is unknown. While unrecorded immune exposures were likely, the donors were nominally healthy when sampled. V lost 5 bases to trimming and J lost 4 bases; unmatched junction nucleotides: 6. Looked up from germline, CDR1 is LNHDA and CDR2 is SQIVND (reference sequence). There are 16 residues in the CDR3. PCR primers comprised 60 Vbeta and 13 Jbeta primers. The method was immunoSEQ multiplex PCR; TCRdb's version includes in-frame clones alone and lacks a portion of them. The sample has fewer than 95,000 clones; roughly three quarters are singletons. This entry belongs to a study of cytomegalovirus exposure and HLA in healthy donors. Study-level results: A few chains tied to CMV proved CMV antigen-specific in vitro. The classifier reportedly diagnosed cytomegalovirus status with high sensitivity and specificity. Associated with cytomegalovirus, according to the listing, were some 180 TCR beta chains.

The receptor comes from a middle-aged man in good health and CMV-seronegative. Sequencing was performed on PBMCs. The V gene is TRBV19, the J gene TRBJ2-2; 11 bases agree with TRBD2. The CDR3 is CASSSGTSGVTGELFF. DNA of the CDR3: TGTGCCAGTAGTTCGGGGACTAGCGGAGTCACCGGGGAGCTGTTTTTT.